This is a list of T cell receptor beta chains from one sample in a study of blood T cell repertoires in COVID-19. The data were produced by immunoSEQ multiplex PCR, yet TCRdb's version contains in-frame clones alone and is incomplete. The sample has hundreds of thousands of clones, just over 85% seen once. The sequencing input was peripheral blood. These receptors originate from a man at least 80 years old with acute or convalescent COVID-19. The CDR3 runs from the conserved cysteine through the conserved F or W.

v_call	j_call	cdr3_aa
TRBV7-2	TRBJ1-2	CASSPSTAANYGYTF
TRBV4-2	TRBJ2-5	CASSPLYAETQYF
TRBV15	TRBJ2-1	CATSRGGGSSYNEQFF
TRBV27	TRBJ2-1	CASSPGTRNYNEQFF
TRBV9	TRBJ2-2	CASSVRGQTTGELFF
TRBV12-3/TRBV12-4	TRBJ1-5	CASSFAVNQPQHF
TRBV19	TRBJ1-2	CASISGGTGSVYGYTF
TRBV7-2	TRBJ1-4	CASSLQAGINEKLFF
TRBV19	TRBJ2-2	CASSTPAGGNTGELFF
TRBV27	TRBJ1-2	CASKGEGQTYGYTF
TRBV5-5	TRBJ2-5	CASSLGGQSQETQYF
TRBV5-6	TRBJ2-7	CASSPRTTAIGIPREQYF
TRBV11-2	TRBJ1-3	CASKEWAGTGNTIYF
TRBV14	TRBJ2-2	CASSQGLGIDTGELFF
TRBV11-2	TRBJ2-7	CASSKLAENNYEQYF
TRBV5-8	TRBJ1-4	CASSLFGTGMANEKLFF
TRBV2	TRBJ2-1	CASSLWERANEQFF
TRBV7-9	TRBJ1-2	CASSRGQGAYGYTF
TRBV12-3/TRBV12-4	TRBJ2-1	CASSLAPGGEQFF
TRBV5-4	TRBJ1-1	CASSVGQGVMNTEAFF
TRBV2	TRBJ2-3	CASSEASRMDTQYF
TRBV7-2	TRBJ2-5	CASSPRLAGEPRTQYF
TRBV12-3/TRBV12-4	TRBJ1-5	CASMRGGNQPQHF
TRBV18	TRBJ1-3	CASSPPGGSGNTIYF
TRBV4-1	TRBJ1-5	CASSQDPNQPQHF
TRBV2	TRBJ2-2	CASSGEAGGELFF
TRBV12-3/TRBV12-4	TRBJ2-5	CASSFAGKETQYF
TRBV6-2/TRBV6-3	TRBJ1-3	CASSDRGRNTIYF